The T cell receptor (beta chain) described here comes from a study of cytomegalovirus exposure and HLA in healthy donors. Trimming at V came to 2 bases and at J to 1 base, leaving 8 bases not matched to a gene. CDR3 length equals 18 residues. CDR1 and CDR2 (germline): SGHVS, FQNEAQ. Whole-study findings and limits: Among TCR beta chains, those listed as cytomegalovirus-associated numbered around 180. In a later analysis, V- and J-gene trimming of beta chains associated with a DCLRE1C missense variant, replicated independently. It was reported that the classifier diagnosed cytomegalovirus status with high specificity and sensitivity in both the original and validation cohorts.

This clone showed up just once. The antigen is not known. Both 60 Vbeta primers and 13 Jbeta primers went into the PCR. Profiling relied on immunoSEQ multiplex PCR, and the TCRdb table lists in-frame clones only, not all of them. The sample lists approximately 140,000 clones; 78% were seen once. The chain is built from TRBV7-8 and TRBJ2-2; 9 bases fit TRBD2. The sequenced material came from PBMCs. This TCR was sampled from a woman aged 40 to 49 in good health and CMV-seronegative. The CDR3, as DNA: TGTGCCAGCAGCTTAAGAAGCGGGGGGCCCTTGAACACCGGGGAGCTGTTTTTT. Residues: CASSLRSGGPLNTGELFF.